The sequence of this TCR beta chain was determined in a study of blood T cell repertoires in COVID-19. Study background: The samples span acute and convalescent COVID-19 from the United States, Italy and Spain.

Enrolled through a virtual design, the participants were between roughly 18 and 95 years of age and came from 24 US areas. Cohort 3 recovery required two negative PCRs, clearance, or symptom resolution. The V and J ends lost 5 bases and 5 bases respectively, with 15 bases between them. Germline CDR1 MNHEY, CDR2 SVGAGI. The length of the CDR3 is 14 residues. In the study's own analysis: Counts of nucleated cells, estimated from reference gene primer amplification, were obtained. Generated by immunoSEQ multiplex PCR, the TCRdb table keeps only in-frame clones and is missing some. That table furnishes V, J and clone size, whereas the DNA furnished D and trimming. This table holds 350,000 to 400,000 clones, roughly 91% found once.

This sequence joins TRBV6-5 and TRBJ1-1; a possible D gene is TRBD1 (6 bases). The TCR was taken from a young woman who had recovered from COVID-19. The specimen sequenced was PBMCs or T cells enriched from blood (not recorded which). As DNA, the CDR3 is TGTGCCAGCAGTATGGGGGCGACGATGACTGAAGCTTTCTTT. Protein product: CASSMGATMTEAFF.